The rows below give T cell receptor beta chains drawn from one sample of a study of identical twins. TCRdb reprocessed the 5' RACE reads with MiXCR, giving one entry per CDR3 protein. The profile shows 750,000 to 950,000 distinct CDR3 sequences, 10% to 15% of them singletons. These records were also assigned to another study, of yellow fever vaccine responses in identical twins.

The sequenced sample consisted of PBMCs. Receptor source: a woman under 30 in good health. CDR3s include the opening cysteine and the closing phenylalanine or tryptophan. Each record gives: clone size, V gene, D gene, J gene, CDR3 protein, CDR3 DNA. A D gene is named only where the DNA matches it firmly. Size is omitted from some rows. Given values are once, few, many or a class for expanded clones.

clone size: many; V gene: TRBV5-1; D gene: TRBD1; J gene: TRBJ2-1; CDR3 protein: CASSPPGQGFLSSYNEQFF; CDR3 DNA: TGCGCCAGCAGCCCACCGGGACAGGGCTTTCTGAGCTCCTACAATGAGCAGTTCTTC
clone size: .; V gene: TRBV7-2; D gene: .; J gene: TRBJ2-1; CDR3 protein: CASSLSAYAYNEQFF; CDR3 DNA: TGTGCCAGCAGCTTATCCGCTTATGCATACAATGAGCAGTTCTTC
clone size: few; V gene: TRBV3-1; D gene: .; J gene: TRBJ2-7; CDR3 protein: CASSQVSDSYEQYF; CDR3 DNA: TGTGCCAGCAGCCAAGTCTCAGATTCCTACGAGCAGTACTTC
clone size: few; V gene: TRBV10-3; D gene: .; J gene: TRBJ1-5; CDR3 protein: CATSPIDGQPQHF; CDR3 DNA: TGTGCCACGTCACCCATCGATGGTCAGCCCCAGCATTTT
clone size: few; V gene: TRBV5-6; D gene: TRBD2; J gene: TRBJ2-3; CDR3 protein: CASSFTSGGGSDTQYF; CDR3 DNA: TGTGCCAGCAGCTTCACTAGCGGGGGGGGGTCAGATACGCAGTATTTT
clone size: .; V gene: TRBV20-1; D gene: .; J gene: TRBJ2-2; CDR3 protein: CSARDGLNTGELFF; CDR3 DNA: TGCAGTGCTAGAGATGGACTAAACACCGGGGAGCTGTTTTTT
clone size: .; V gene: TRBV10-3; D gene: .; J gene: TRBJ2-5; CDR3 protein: CAISVYPGDENWDFFQETQYF; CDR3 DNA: TGTGCCATCAGTGTTTACCCAGGCGACGAAAACTGGGACTTCTTCCAAGAGACCCAGTACTTC
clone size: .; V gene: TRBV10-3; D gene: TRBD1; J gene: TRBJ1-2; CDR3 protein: CAISEPTGDGYTF; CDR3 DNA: TGTGCCATCAGTGAGCCCACAGGGGATGGCTACACCTTC
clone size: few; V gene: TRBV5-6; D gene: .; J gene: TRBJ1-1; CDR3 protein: CASSFSQKNTEAFF; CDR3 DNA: TGTGCCAGCAGCTTCTCACAGAAGAACACTGAAGCTTTCTTT
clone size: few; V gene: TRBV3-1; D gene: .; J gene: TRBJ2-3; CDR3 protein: CASSRWTPPTDTQYF; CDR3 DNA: TGTGCCAGCAGCCGCTGGACCCCTCCCACAGATACGCAGTATTTT
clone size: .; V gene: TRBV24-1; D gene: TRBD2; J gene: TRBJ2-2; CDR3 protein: CATCPGRADTGELFF; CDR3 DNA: TGTGCCACCTGTCCGGGGAGGGCCGACACCGGGGAGCTGTTTTTT
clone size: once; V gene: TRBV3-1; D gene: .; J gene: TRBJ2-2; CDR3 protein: CASTSVRDSNTGELFF; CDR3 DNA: TGTGCCAGCACCTCGGTCCGGGACTCGAACACCGGGGAGCTGTTTTTT
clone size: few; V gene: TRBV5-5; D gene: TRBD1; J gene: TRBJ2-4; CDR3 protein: CASSKQQGVVGWNIQYF; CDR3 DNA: TGTGCCAGCAGCAAGCAGCAGGGGGTAGTAGGGTGGAACATTCAGTACTTC
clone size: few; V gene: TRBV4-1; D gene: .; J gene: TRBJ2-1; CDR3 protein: CASSQGTLASSYNEQFF; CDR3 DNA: TGCGCCAGCAGCCAAGGAACTCTGGCAAGCTCCTACAATGAGCAGTTCTTC
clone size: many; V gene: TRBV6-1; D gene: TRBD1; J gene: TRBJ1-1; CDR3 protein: CASSPRDRNTEAFF; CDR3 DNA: TGTGCCAGCAGTCCCAGGGACAGGAACACTGAAGCTTTCTTT
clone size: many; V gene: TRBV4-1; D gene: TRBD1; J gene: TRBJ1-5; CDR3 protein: CASSLEYTGTANQPQHF; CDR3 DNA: TGCGCCAGCAGCCTAGAGTATACAGGGACAGCTAATCAGCCCCAGCATTTT
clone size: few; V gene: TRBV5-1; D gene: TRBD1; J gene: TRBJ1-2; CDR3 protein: CASTTDRGSYGYTF; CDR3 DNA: TGCGCCAGCACCACGGACAGGGGGAGTTATGGCTACACCTTC
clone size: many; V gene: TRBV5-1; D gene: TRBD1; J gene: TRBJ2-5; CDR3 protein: CASSLTGGQETQYF; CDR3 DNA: TGTGCCAGCAGCTTAACAGGGGGACAAGAGACCCAGTACTTC
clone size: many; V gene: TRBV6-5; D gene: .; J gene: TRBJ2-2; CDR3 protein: CASSLATGELFF; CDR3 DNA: TGTGCCAGCAGCTTGGCCACCGGGGAGCTGTTTTTT
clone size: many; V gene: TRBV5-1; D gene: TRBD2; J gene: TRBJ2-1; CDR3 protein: CASSLAIPSGRRWSYNEQFF; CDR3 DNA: TGCGCCAGCAGCTTGGCCATCCCTAGCGGGAGGAGATGGTCCTACAATGAGCAGTTCTTC
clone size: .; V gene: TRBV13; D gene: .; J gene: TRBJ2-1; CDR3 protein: CASSKQTERWNEQFF; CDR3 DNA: TGTGCCAGCAGCAAACAGACCGAGCGGTGGAATGAGCAGTTCTTC
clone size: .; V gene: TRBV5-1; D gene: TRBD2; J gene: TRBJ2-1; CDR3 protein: CASTLLAGGPRNEQFF; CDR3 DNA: TGCGCCAGCACCCTACTAGCGGGGGGTCCTCGGAATGAGCAGTTCTTC
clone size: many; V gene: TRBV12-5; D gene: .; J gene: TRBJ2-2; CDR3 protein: CASGPNTGELFF; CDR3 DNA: TGTGCTAGTGGCCCTAACACCGGGGAGCTGTTTTTT
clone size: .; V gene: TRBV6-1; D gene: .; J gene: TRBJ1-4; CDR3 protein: CASPTETAGGLDEKLFF; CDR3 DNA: TGTGCCAGCCCCACCGAGACGGCCGGGGGCCTGGATGAAAAACTGTTTTTT
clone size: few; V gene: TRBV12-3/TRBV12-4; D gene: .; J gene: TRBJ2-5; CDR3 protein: CASSLLTSWETQYF; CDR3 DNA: TGTGCCAGCAGTTTATTAACTAGCTGGGAGACCCAGTACTTC
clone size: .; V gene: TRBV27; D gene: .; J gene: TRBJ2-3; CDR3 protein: CASHPNGFFPTDTKYF; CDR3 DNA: TGTGCCAGCCACCCGAACGGTTTTTTCCCCACAGATACGAAGTATTTT
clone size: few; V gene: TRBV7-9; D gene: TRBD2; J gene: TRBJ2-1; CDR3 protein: CASSLNGLAGVNEQFF; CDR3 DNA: TGTGCCAGCAGCCTCAACGGACTAGCGGGGGTCAATGAGCAGTTCTTC
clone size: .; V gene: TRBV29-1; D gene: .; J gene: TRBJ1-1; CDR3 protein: CSVNGGPNTEAFF; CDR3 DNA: TGCAGCGTTAACGGGGGGCCGAACACTGAAGCTTTCTTT
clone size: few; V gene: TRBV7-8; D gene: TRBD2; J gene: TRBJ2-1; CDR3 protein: CASSLDSGRAGNEQFF; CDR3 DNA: TGTGCCAGCAGCTTAGACAGCGGGAGGGCGGGCAATGAGCAGTTCTTC
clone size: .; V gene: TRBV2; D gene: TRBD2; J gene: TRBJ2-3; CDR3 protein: CASSEGGSSGADTQYF; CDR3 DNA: TGTGCCAGCAGTGAAGGGGGGTCTAGCGGGGCAGATACGCAGTATTTT
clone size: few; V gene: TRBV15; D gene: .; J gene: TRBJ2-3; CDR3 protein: CATSRGGVDTQYF; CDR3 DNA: TGTGCCACCAGCAGAGGCGGGGTGGATACGCAGTATTTT
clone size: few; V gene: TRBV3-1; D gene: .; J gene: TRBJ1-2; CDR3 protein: CASSQGVTYGYTF; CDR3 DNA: TGTGCCAGCAGCCAAGGGGTTACTTATGGCTACACCTTC
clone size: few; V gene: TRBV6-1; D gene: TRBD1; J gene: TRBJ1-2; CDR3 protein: CASSRDRVTDGYTF; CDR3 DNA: TGTGCCAGCAGCCGGGACAGGGTGACTGATGGCTACACCTTC
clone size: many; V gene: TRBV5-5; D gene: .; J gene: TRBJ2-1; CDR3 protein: CASSTGTLNLNEQFF; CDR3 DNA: TGTGCCAGCAGCACCGGGACCCTTAACCTAAATGAGCAGTTCTTC
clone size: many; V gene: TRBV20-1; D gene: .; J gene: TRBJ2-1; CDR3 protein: CSARDGPGTIGDEQFF; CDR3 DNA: TGCAGTGCTAGAGATGGACCCGGGACCATTGGGGATGAGCAGTTCTTC
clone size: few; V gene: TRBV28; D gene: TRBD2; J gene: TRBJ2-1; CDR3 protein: CASLYPGGSEQFF; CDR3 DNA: TGTGCCAGCCTCTACCCGGGCGGGAGTGAGCAGTTCTTC
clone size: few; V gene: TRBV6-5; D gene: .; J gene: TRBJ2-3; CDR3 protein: CASSYGGARGDTQYF; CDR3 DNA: TGTGCCAGCAGTTACGGGGGGGCCCGGGGAGATACGCAGTATTTT
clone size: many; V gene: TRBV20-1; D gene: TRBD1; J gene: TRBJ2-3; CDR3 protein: CSASRGPQGPDTQYF; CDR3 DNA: TGCAGTGCTAGCAGGGGGCCCCAAGGGCCAGATACGCAGTATTTT
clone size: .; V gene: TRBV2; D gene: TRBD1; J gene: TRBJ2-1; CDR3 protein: CASSFRNSDRGPKYNEQFF; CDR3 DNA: TGTGCCAGCAGTTTCAGGAATTCAGACAGGGGGCCAAAATACAATGAGCAGTTCTTC
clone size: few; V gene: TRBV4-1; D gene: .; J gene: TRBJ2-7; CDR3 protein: CASSQAAGINEQYF; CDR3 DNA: TGCGCCAGCAGCCAAGCGGCAGGGATAAACGAGCAGTACTTC
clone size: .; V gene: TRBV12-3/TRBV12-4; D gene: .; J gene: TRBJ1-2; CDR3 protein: CASRAMTEIYGYTF; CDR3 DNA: TGTGCCAGCAGGGCTATGACAGAAATTTATGGCTACACCTTC
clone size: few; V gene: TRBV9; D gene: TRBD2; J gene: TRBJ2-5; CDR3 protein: CASSAGLALQETQYF; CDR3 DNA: TGTGCCAGCAGCGCCGGACTAGCGCTGCAAGAGACCCAGTACTTC
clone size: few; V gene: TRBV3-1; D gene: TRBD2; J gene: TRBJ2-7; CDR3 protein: CASSQDRAGLSYEQYF; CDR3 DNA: TGTGCCAGCAGCCAAGATCGAGCGGGACTATCCTACGAGCAGTACTTC